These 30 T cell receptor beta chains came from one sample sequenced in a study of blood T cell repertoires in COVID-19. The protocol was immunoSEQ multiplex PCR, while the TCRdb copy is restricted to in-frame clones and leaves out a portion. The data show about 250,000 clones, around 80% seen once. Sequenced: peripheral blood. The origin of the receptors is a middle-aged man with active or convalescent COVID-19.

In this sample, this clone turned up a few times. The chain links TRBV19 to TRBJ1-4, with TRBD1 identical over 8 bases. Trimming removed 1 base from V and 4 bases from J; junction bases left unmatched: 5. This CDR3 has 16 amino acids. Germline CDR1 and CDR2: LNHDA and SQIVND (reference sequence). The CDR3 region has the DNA TGTGCCAGTAGTATAGGCGGGACAGGTTTTAATGAAAAACTGTTTTTT. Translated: CASSIGGTGFNEKLFF.

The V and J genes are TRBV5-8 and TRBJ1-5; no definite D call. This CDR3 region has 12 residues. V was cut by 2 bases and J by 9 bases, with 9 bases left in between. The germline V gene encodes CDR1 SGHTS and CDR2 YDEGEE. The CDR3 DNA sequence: TGTGCCAGCAGCTTCGGGGATAGGCCCCAGCATTTT. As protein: CASSFGDRPQHF.

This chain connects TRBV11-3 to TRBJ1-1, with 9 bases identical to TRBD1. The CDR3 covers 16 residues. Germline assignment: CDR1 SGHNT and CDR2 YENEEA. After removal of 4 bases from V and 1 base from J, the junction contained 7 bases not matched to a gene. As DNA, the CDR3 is TGTGCCAGCAGCTCCGGACAGGGGCGCTCGAACACTGAAGCTTTCTTT. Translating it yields CASSSGQGRSNTEAFF.

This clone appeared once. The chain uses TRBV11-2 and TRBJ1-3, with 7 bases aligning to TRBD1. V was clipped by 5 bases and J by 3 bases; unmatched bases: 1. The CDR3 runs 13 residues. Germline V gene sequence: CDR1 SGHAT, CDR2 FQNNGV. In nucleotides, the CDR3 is TGTGCCAGCAGCCGGGACAGTGGAAACACCATATATTTT. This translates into CASSRDSGNTIYF.

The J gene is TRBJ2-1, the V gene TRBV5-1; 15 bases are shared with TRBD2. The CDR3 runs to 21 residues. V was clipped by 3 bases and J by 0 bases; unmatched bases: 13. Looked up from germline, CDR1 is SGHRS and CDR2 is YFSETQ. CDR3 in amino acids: CASSSNTGLAGGLTSYNEQFF. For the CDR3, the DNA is TGCGCCAGCAGCTCAAACACCGGACTAGCGGGGGGGTTGACCTCCTACAATGAGCAGTTCTTC.

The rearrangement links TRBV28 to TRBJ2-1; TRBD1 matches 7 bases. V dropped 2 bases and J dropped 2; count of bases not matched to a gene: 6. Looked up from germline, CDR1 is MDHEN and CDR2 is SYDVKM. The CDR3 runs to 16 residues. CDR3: CASSLANRGAYNEQFF. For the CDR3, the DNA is TGTGCCAGCAGTTTAGCGAACAGGGGAGCCTACAATGAGCAGTTCTTC.

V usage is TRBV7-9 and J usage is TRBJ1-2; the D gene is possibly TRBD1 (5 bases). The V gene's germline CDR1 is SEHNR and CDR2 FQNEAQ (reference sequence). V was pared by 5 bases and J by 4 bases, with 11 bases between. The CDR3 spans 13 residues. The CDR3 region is CASSAGGLYGYTF. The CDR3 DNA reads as TGTGCCAGCAGCGCGGGGGGTCTCTATGGCTACACCTTC.

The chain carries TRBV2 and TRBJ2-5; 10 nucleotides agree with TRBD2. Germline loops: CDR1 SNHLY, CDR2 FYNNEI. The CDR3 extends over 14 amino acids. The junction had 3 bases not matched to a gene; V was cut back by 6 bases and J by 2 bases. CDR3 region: CASRQRGGQETQYF. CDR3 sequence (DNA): TGTGCCAGCAGGCAGCGGGGGGGACAAGAGACCCAGTACTTC.

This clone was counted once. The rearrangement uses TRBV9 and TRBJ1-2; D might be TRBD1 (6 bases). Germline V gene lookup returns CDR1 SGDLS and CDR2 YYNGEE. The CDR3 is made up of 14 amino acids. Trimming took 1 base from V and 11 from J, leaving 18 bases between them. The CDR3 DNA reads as TGTGCCAGCAGCGTAAGCCATCAGGGGCTTTCGTACACCTTC. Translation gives CASSVSHQGLSYTF. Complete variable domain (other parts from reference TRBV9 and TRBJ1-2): DSGVTQTPKHLITATGQRVTLRCSPRSGDLSVYWYQQSLDQGLQFLIQYYNGEERAKGNILERFSAQQFPDLHSELNLSSLELGDSALYFCASSVSHQGLSYTFGSGTRLTVV.

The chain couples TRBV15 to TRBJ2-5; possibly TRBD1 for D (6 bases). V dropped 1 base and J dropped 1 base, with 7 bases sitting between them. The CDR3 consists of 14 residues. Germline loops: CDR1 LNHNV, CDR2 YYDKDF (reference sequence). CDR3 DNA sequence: TGTGCCACCAGCAGAGGACAGGCCCAAGAGACCCAGTACTTC. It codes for CATSRGQAQETQYF.

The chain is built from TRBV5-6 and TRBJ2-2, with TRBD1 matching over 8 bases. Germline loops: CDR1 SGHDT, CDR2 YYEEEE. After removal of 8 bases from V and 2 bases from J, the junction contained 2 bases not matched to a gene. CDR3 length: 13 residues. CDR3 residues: CASGTGNTGELFF. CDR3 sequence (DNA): TGTGCCAGTGGGACAGGAAACACCGGGGAGCTGTTTTTT.

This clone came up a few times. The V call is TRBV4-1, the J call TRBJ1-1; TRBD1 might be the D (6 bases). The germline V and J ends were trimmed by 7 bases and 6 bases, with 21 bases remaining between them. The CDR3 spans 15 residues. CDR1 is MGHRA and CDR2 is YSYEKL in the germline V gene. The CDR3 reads CASTPYRDEASEAFF. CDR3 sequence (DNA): TGCGCCAGCACCCCTTACAGGGATGAGGCGTCTGAAGCTTTCTTT.

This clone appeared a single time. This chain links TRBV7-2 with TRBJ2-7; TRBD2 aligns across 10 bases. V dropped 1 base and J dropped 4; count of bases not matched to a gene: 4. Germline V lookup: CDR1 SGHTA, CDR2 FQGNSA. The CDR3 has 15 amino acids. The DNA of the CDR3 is TGTGCCAGCAGCTTAGGGGCTAGCGGGGGATACGAGCAGTACTTC. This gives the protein CASSLGASGGYEQYF.

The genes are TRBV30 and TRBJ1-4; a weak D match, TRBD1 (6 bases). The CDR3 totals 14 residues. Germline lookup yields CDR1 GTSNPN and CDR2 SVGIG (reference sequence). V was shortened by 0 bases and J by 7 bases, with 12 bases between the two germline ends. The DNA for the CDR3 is TGTGCCTGGAGTGTACAGGGCAGCGGTGAAAAACTGTTTTTT. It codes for CAWSVQGSGEKLFF.

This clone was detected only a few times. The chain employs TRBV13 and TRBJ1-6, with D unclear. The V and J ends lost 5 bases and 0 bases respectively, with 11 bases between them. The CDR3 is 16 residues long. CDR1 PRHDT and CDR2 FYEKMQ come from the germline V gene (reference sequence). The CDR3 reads CASSAASGSYNSPLHF. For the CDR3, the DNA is TGTGCCAGCAGCGCCGCTAGTGGCTCCTATAATTCACCCCTCCACTTT.

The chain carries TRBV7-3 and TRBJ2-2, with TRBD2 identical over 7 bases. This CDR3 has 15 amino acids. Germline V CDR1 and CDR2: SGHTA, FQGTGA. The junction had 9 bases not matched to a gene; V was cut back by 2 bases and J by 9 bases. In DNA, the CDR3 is TGTGCCAGCAGCTTAGGGACTACCCTCGACCGGGAGCTGTTTTTT. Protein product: CASSLGTTLDRELFF.

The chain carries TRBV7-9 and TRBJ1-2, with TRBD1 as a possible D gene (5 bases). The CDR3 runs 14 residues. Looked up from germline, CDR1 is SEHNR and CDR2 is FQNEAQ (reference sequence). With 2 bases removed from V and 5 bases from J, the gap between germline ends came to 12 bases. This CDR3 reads CASSLRGRDYGYTF. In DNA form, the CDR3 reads TGTGCCAGCAGCTTACGTGGCAGGGATTATGGCTACACCTTC.

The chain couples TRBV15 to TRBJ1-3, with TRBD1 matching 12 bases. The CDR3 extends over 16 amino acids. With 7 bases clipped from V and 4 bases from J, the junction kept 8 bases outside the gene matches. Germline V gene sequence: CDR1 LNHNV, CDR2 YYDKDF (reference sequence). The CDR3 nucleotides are TGTGCCACCACCGAGGGGACAGGGGGCTTCGGAAACACCATATATTTT. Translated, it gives CATTEGTGGFGNTIYF.

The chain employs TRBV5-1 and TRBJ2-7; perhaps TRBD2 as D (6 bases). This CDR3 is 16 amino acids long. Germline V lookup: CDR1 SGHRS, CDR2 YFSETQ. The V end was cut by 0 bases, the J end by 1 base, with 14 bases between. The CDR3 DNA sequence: TGCGCCAGCAGCTTGGCGGCGGGGATCGCTTCCTACGAGCAGTACTTC. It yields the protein CASSLAAGIASYEQYF. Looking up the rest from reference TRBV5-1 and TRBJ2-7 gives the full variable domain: KAGVTQTPRYLIKTRGQQVTLSCSPISGHRSVSWYQQTPGQGLQFLFEYFSETQRNKGNFPGRFSGRQFSNSRSEMNVSTLELGDSALYLCASSLAAGIASYEQYFGPGTRLTVT.

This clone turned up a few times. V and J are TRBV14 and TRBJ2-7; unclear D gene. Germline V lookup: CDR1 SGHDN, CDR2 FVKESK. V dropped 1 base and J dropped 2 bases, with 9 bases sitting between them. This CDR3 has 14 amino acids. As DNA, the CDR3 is TGTGCCAGCAGCCAAGTTAAACAGCCCTACGAGCAGTACTTC. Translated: CASSQVKQPYEQYF.

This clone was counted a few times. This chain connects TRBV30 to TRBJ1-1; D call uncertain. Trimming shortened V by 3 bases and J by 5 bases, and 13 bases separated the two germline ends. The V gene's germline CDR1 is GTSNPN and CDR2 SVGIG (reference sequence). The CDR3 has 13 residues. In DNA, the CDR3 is TGTGCCTGGAGGGAGGTAATAGTTACTGAAGCTTTCTTT. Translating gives CAWREVIVTEAFF.

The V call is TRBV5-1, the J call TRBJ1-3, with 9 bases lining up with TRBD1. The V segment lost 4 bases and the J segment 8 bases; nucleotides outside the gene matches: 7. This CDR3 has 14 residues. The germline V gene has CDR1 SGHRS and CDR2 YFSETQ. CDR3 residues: CASSPGQGFDTIYF. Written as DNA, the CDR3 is TGCGCCAGCAGCCCGGGACAGGGTTTTGACACCATATATTTT.

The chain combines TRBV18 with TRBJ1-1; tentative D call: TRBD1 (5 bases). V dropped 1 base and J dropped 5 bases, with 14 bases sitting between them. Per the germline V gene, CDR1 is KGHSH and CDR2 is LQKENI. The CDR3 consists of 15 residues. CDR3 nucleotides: TGTGCCAGCTCACCACAGGTTAGGGGTGAGACTGAAGCTTTCTTT. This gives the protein CASSPQVRGETEAFF.

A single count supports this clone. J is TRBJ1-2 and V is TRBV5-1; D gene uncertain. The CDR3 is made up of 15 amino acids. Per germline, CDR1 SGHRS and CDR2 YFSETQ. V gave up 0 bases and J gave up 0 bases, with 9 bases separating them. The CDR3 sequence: CASSLEPAANYGYTF. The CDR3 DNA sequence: TGCGCCAGCAGCTTGGAACCCGCAGCTAACTATGGCTACACCTTC.

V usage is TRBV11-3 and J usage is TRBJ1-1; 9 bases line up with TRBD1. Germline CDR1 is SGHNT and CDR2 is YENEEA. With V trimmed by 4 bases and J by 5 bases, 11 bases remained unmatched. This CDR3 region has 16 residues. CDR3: CASSSAEQGAQTEAFF. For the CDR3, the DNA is TGTGCCAGCAGCTCCGCCGAACAGGGGGCGCAAACTGAAGCTTTCTTT. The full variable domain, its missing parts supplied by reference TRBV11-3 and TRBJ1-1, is EAGVVQSPRYKIIEKKQPVAFWCNPISGHNTLYWYLQNLGQGPELLIRYENEEAVDDSQLPKDRFSAERLKGVDSTLKIQPAELGDSAVYLCASSSAEQGAQTEAFFGQGTRLTVV.

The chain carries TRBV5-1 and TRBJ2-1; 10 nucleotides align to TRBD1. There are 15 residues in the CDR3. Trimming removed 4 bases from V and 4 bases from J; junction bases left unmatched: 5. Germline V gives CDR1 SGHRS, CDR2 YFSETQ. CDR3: CASSIGTGDYNEQFF. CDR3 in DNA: TGCGCCAGCAGCATCGGGACAGGGGATTACAATGAGCAGTTCTTC. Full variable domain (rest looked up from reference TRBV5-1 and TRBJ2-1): KAGVTQTPRYLIKTRGQQVTLSCSPISGHRSVSWYQQTPGQGLQFLFEYFSETQRNKGNFPGRFSGRQFSNSRSEMNVSTLELGDSALYLCASSIGTGDYNEQFFGPGTRLTVL.

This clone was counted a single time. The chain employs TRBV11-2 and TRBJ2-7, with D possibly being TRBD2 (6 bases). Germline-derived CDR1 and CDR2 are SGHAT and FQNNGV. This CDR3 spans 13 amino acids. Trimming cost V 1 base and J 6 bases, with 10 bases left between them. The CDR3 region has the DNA TGTGCCAGCAGCTTAGGGAGGGAGTCCGAGCAGTACTTC. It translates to CASSLGRESEQYF. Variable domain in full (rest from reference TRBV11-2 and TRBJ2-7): EAGVAQSPRYKIIEKRQSVAFWCNPISGHATLYWYQQILGQGPKLLIQFQNNGVVDDSQLPKDRFSAERLKGVDSTLKIQPAKLEDSAVYLCASSLGRESEQYFGPGTRLTVT.

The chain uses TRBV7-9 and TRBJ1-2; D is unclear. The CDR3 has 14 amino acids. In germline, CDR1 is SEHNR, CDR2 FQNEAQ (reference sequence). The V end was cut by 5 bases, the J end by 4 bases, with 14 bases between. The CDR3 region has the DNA TGTGCCAGCAGCCTTAGCTTATGGGTCTATGGCTACACCTTC. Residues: CASSLSLWVYGYTF.

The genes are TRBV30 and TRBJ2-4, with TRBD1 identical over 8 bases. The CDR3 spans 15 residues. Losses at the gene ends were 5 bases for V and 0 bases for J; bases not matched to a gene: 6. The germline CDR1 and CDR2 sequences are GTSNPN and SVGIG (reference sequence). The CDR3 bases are TGTGCCTGGTCGTGGACAGGGCTAGCCAAAAACATTCAGTACTTC. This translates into CAWSWTGLAKNIQYF.

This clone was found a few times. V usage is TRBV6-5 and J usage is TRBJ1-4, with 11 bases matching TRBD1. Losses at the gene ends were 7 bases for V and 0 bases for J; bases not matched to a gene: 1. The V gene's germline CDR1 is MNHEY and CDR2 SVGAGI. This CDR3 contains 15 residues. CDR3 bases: TGTGCCAGCAAGGGACAGGGGGCAACTAATGAAAAACTGTTTTTT. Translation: CASKGQGATNEKLFF.